This T cell receptor beta chain was identified in a study of cytomegalovirus exposure and HLA in healthy donors. Germline CDR1 SGHVS, CDR2 FNYEAQ. Between the trimmed V and J ends, which lost 1 base and 6 bases, there was a span of 17 bases. There are 16 residues in the CDR3. The study, taken as a whole, reports: TCR beta chains associated with HLA were, in a later analysis, more clonally expanded than equally common others. Investigators reported 150 to 200 TCR beta chains as tied to cytomegalovirus.

PCR primers comprised 60 Vbeta and 13 Jbeta primers. The repertoire was sequenced with immunoSEQ multiplex PCR; TCRdb's copy has only in-frame clones and lacks some. The sample includes 200,000 or so clones, 75% to 80% seen only once; the top ten take roughly 1.9%. This clone was found once. Its matching antigen is unknown. Sequencing was performed on PBMCs. This chain connects TRBV7-6 to TRBJ2-3; D ambiguous. This sequence was found in a young man in good health and CMV-seronegative. The CDR3, as DNA: TGTGCCAGCAGCTTAGGGTCTAGGATCCATCCGGATACGCAGTATTTT. Translating gives CASSLGSRIHPDTQYF.